The T cell receptor (beta chain) described here comes from a study of identifying expanded T cells in peripheral blood. This CDR3 is built from 13 residues. Germline assignment: CDR1 WSHSY and CDR2 SAAADI. V was clipped by 6 bases and J by 3 bases, with 12 bases between them. The repertoire was sequenced with immunoSEQ multiplex PCR; TCRdb's copy has only in-frame clones and lacks some. The sample shows approximately 110,000 clones, roughly 90% of them seen only once. The source of this sequence is a person between 18 and 70 years old in good health. This chain links TRBV10-2 with TRBJ2-7, with a weak D call TRBD1 (6 bases). Source material: blood. The CDR3 loop is CASRTTGNYEQYF. CDR3 sequence (DNA): TGCGCCAGCAGGACGACAGGAAACTACGAGCAGTACTTC.